This passage covers 13 T cell receptor beta chains from one sample sequenced in a study of T cells in Graves' hyperthyroidism and ophthalmopathy. From RNA transcripts, TCR beta CDR3 regions were amplified. The HTBI primer set was used in a first-round RT-PCR of the TCR CDR3. TCRdb recomputed calls from the multiplex PCR reads with MiXCR, one row per CDR3 protein. The sample has under 600,000 distinct CDR3 sequences; roughly 16% are singletons. The sample consisted of blood. Every receptor here comes from a woman aged 40 to 49 with Graves' ophthalmopathy.

This clonotype was recorded many times. This chain uses TRBV28 with TRBJ2-2, with TRBD1 matching over 7 bases. The V segment lost 1 base and the J segment 4 bases; nucleotides outside the gene matches: 9. Germline V gene lookup returns CDR1 MDHEN and CDR2 SYDVKM. The CDR3 runs to 17 residues. CDR3 residues: CASSLLTGAGGTGELFF. DNA of the CDR3: TGTGCCAGCAGTTTATTGACTGGGGCAGGGGGCACCGGGGAGCTGTTTTTT.

This rearrangement joins TRBV7-9 to TRBJ2-1, with 8 bases identical to TRBD2. Germline CDR1 SEHNR, CDR2 FQNEAQ (reference sequence). The CDR3 runs to 18 residues. After removal of 5 bases from V and 7 bases from J, the junction contained 19 bases not matched to a gene. CDR3 in DNA: TGTGCCAGCAGCCACTCAATGCTGACTAGCGCCTCGGGGAATGAGCAGTTCTTC. Translated: CASSHSMLTSASGNEQFF. Full variable domain (missing parts from reference TRBV7-9 and TRBJ2-1): DTGVSQNPRHKITKRGQNVTFRCDPISEHNRLYWYRQTLGQGPEFLTYFQNEAQLEKSRLLSDRFSAERPKGSFSTLEIQRTEQGDSAMYLCASSHSMLTSASGNEQFFGPGTRLTVL.

There are many counts of this clonotype. The rearrangement joins TRBV11-2 to TRBJ2-4; D perhaps matches TRBD1 (6 bases). V lost 3 bases and J lost 6, with 9 bases in between. Germline V gives CDR1 SGHAT, CDR2 FQNNGV. The CDR3 totals 13 residues. CDR3 bases: TGTGCCAGCAGCTTCCAGGGGATAAACATTCAGTACTTC. This encodes CASSFQGINIQYF.

This clonotype was seen only a few times. The genes are TRBV2 and TRBJ2-7; tentatively, D is TRBD1 (6 bases). Deletions cut 7 bases from V and 2 bases from J, with 15 bases between. Germline V gives CDR1 SNHLY, CDR2 FYNNEI. This CDR3 comprises 14 residues. The CDR3 here is CASTPEQGPYEQYF. The CDR3 nucleotides read TGTGCCAGCACCCCCGAACAGGGACCCTACGAGCAGTACTTC.

J is TRBJ2-5 and V is TRBV14, with D perhaps TRBD1 or TRBD2 (5 bases each). V gave up 1 base and J gave up 0 bases, with 12 bases separating them. The CDR3 is 16 residues long. CDR1 and CDR2 (germline): SGHDN, FVKESK. The CDR3 loop is CASSQGTWGYQETQYF. The CDR3 DNA follows: TGTGCCAGCAGCCAAGGGACCTGGGGGTACCAAGAGACCCAGTACTTC.

This rearrangement joins TRBV11-2 to TRBJ1-6; TRBD1 might be the D (6 bases). Germline V CDR1 and CDR2: SGHAT, FQNNGV. This CDR3 has 13 residues. V was trimmed by 5 bases and J by 13 bases, leaving 15 bases between them. CDR3 sequence reads: CASSLQRGVPLHF. In nucleotides, the CDR3 is TGTGCCAGCAGCCTACAAAGGGGGGTGCCCCTCCACTTT.

At least ten counts were recorded for this clonotype. The V and J genes are TRBV6-2 or TRBV6-3 and TRBJ2-5; perhaps TRBD2 as D (6 bases). Germline assignment: CDR1 MNHEY and CDR2 SVGEGT. The CDR3 length is 17 residues. V was clipped by 5 bases and J by 4 bases, with 23 bases between them. For the CDR3, the DNA is TGTGCCAGCAGTACTATTCGGCCGGGAGAAGGGAGAGAGACCCAGTACTTC. Translating gives CASSTIRPGEGRETQYF.

As DNA, the CDR3 is TGTGCCAGCAGCTTATTCAGGGGGCTTAATGAAAAACTGTTTTTT. This sequence encodes CASSLFRGLNEKLFF. This chain joins TRBV7-2 and TRBJ1-4, with TRBD1 matching 8 bases. The CDR3 is 15 residues long. Germline CDR1 reads SGHTA; CDR2 reads FQGNSA. J lost 4 bases, V lost 2 bases, and 3 bases had no gene match.

Many counts were recorded for this clonotype. CDR3 sequence: CASSRDRFLKYF. The DNA of the CDR3 is TGTGCCAGCAGTCGGGACAGGTTTCTCAAGTACTTC. V usage is TRBV28 and J usage is TRBJ2-5, with TRBD1 matching over 8 bases. Germline V CDR1 and CDR2: MDHEN, SYDVKM. J was trimmed by 12 bases and V by 5 bases; bases with no gene match: 8. There are 12 residues in the CDR3.

This clonotype was seen a few times. The chain joins TRBV4-2 to TRBJ2-2; maybe TRBD2 (6 bases). The CDR3 consists of 16 residues. The V and J ends lost 0 bases and 4 bases respectively, with 12 bases between them. Germline V gene data show CDR1 as LGHNA and CDR2 as YNFKEQ. The chain's CDR3 is CASSQEGAGLTGELFF. The CDR3 nucleotides read TGTGCCAGCAGCCAAGAAGGAGCGGGCCTCACCGGGGAGCTGTTTTTT.

This clonotype was recorded many times. The gene calls are TRBV2 and TRBJ2-2, with D perhaps given as TRBD1 or TRBD2 (5 bases each). This CDR3 has 13 residues. The ends were cut back, 3 bases at V and 5 bases at J, with 7 bases in the middle. The germline V gene has CDR1 SNHLY and CDR2 FYNNEI. In DNA form, the CDR3 reads TGTGCCAGCAGTGAGTGGGGGACCGGGGAGCTGTTTTTT. Amino acids: CASSEWGTGELFF.

This clonotype has a handful of counts. This sequence joins TRBV19 and TRBJ2-7, with D unclear. The CDR3 is 11 residues long. Between the trimmed V and J ends, which lost 4 bases and 6 bases, there was a span of 7 bases. From germline, CDR1 is LNHDA and CDR2 SQIVND (reference sequence). The DNA for the CDR3 is TGTGCCAGTAGTAACGGCTTCGAGCAGTACTTC. This gives the protein CASSNGFEQYF.

This clonotype came up a few times. This chain uses TRBV25-1 with TRBJ2-2; D is unclear. Deletions cut 5 bases from V and 4 bases from J, with 11 bases between. Germline CDR1 reads MGHDK; CDR2 reads SYGVNS. This CDR3 is built from 14 residues. CDR3 sequence reads: CASSRVSSTGELFF. CDR3 nucleotide sequence: TGTGCCAGCAGTCGCGTCAGTTCCACCGGGGAGCTGTTTTTT.